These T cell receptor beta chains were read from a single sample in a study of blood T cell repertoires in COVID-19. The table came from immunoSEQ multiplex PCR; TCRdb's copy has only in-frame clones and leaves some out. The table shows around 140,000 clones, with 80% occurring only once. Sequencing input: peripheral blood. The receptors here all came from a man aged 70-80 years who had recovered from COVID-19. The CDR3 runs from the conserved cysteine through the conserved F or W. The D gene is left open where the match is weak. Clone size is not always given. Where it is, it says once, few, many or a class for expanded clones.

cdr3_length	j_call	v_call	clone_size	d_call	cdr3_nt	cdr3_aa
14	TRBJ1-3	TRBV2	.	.	TGTGCCAGCAGTGGAGCCAACTCTGGAAACACCATATATTTT	CASSGANSGNTIYF
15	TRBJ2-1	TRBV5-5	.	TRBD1	TGTGCCAGCATCCGTGGACAGGGGGCACGGGATGAGCAGTTCTTC	CASIRGQGARDEQFF
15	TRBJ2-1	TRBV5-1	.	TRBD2	TGCGCCAGCAGCTTCGATAGCGGGAGGTACAATGAGCAGTTCTTC	CASSFDSGRYNEQFF
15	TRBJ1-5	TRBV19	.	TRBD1	TGTGCCACCGGGACAGGGGGCAATCCCCATCAGCCCCAGCATTTT	CATGTGGNPHQPQHF
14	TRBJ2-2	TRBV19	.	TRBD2	TGTGCCAGTAGTAGTCGGGAGGGCCGAAGGGAGCTGTTTTTT	CASSSREGRRELFF
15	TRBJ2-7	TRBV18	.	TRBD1	TGTGCCAGCTCACCCGGGACAGGGGGCGAGAACGAGCAGTACTTC	CASSPGTGGENEQYF
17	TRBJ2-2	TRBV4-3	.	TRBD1	TGCGCCAGCAGCTTAGATCTGAGACAGGGCGGCGGCGGGGAGCTGTTTTTT	CASSLDLRQGGGGELFF
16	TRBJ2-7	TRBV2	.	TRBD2	TGTGCCAGGGACAAGGGGACTAGCGGGAACTCCTACGAGCAGTACTTC	CARDKGTSGNSYEQYF
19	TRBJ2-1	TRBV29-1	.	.	TGCAGCCCCGTCCCACCCGGGACTCCAACCGTCCCCCACTACAATGAGCAGTTCTTC	CSPVPPGTPTVPHYNEQFF
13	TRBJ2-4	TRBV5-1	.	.	TGCGCCAGCAGACCGACGGGTCTTTCGGATCAGTACTTC	CASRPTGLSDQYF
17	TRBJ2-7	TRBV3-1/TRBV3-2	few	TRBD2	TGTGCCAGCAGCCCGACTAGCGGGAGCCTTATACTTCGCGAGCAGTACTTC	CASSPTSGSLILREQYF
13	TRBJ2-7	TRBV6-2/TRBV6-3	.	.	TGTGCCAGCAGCGCCGGGAACTCCTACGAGCAGTACTTC	CASSAGNSYEQYF
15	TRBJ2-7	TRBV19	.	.	TGTGCCAGTAGTACCACTAGCCCTAGCTCCTACGAGCAGTACTTC	CASSTTSPSSYEQYF
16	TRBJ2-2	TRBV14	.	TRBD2	TGTGCCAGCAGTCCCCTAGCGGGAGGCAACACCGGGGAGCTGTTTTTT	CASSPLAGGNTGELFF
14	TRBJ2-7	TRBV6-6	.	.	TGTGCCAGCAGTTACTCGACAGGACCCTACGAGCAGTACTTC	CASSYSTGPYEQYF
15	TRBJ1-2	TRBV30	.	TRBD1	TGTGCCTGGAGTGAGGGGACAGGGGGCTTCTATGGCTACACCTTC	CAWSEGTGGFYGYTF
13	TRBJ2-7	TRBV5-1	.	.	TGCGCCAGCAGGGGCGCGCTGGGCCACGAGCAGTACTTC	CASRGALGHEQYF
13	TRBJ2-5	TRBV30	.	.	TGTGCCTGGAGTCCAAGCCTCGAAGAGACCCAGTACTTC	CAWSPSLEETQYF
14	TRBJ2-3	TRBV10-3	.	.	TGTGCCATCGAATCCGGGAACACGGCAGATACGCAGTATTTT	CAIESGNTADTQYF
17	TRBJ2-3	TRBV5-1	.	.	TGCGCCAGCAGCATCGGGACTTACCGCGCTAGCACAGATACGCAGTATTTT	CASSIGTYRASTDTQYF
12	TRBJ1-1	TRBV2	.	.	TGTGCCAGCAGAAAGGGGGACACTGAAGCTTTCTTT	CASRKGDTEAFF
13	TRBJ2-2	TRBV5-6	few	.	TGTGCCAGCAGCCGGAGGGGGGGCGGGGAGCTGTTTTTT	CASSRRGGGELFF
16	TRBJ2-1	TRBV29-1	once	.	TGCAGCGCTAACGGAAGAGCGGGCCGCGCGTACAATGAGCAGTTCTTC	CSANGRAGRAYNEQFF
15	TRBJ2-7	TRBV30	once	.	TGTGCCTGGAGTCGGTTGGGGCAGGCCCGAGACGAGCAGTACTTC	CAWSRLGQARDEQYF
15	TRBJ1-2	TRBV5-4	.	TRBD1	TGTGCCAGCAGCCCCTGGGACAGGTCTCTGGATGGCTACACCTTC	CASSPWDRSLDGYTF
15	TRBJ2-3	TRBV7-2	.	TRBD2	TGTGCCAGCAGCTTACTAGCGGGAGTAGTGGATACGCAGTATTTT	CASSLLAGVVDTQYF
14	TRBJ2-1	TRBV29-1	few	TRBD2	TGCAGCGGCCTGGCGGGAGCCGGAATCAATGAGCAGTTCTTC	CSGLAGAGINEQFF
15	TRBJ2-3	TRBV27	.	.	TGTGCCAGCAGTCCCCGCGGGCTAGCGAGAGATACGCAGTATTTT	CASSPRGLARDTQYF
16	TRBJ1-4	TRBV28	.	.	TGTGCCAGCAGTTCTCCAGGGTTTGCAACTAATGAAAAACTGTTTTTT	CASSSPGFATNEKLFF
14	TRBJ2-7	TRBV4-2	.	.	TGTGCCAGCAGCCAATCGGACAGCTCCTACGAGCAGTACTTC	CASSQSDSSYEQYF
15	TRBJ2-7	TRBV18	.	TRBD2	TGTGCCAGCTCACCGGTAGCGGGTACACCTACCGAGCAGTACTTC	CASSPVAGTPTEQYF
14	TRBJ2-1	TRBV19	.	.	TGTGCCAGTCGGGCGGGACGGTTTGAAGGTGAGCAGTTCTTC	CASRAGRFEGEQFF
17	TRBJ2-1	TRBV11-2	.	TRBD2	TGTGCCAGCAGCCTCCCAGCGGGAGACTTAACCTACAATGAGCAGTTCTTC	CASSLPAGDLTYNEQFF
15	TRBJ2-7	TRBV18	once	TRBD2	TGTGCCAGCTCACCACCCACGCGGGAGGTGGGAGAGCAGTACTTC	CASSPPTREVGEQYF
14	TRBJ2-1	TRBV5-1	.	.	TGCGCCAGCAGCTTAGGGCAGGGTATGAATGAGCAGTTCTTC	CASSLGQGMNEQFF
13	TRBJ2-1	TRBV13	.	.	TGTGCCAGCAGCTTAACAGGGTCCTTTGAGCAGTTCTTC	CASSLTGSFEQFF
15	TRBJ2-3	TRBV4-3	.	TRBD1	TGCGCCAGCAGACCTGACAGGGACGGAACAGATACGCAGTATTTT	CASRPDRDGTDTQYF
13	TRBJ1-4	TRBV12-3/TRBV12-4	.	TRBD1	TGTGCCAGCACAGGGACAGGGAATGAAAAACTGTTTTTT	CASTGTGNEKLFF
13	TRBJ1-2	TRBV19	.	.	TGTGCCAGTAGTTCCTCTGCTAACTATGGCTACACCTTC	CASSSSANYGYTF
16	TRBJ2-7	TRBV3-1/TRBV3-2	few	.	TGTGCCAGCAGCCAAGTCCTAGGGGGGGCGAGGTACGAGCAGTACTTC	CASSQVLGGARYEQYF